These T cell receptor beta chains were read from a single sample in a study of PD-L1 blockade in urothelial cancer. Profiling relied on immunoSEQ multiplex PCR, and the TCRdb table lists in-frame clones only, not all of them. The sample yields some 56,000 clones, about 85% seen once. Sequenced here: PBMCs, sampled around atezolizumab (anti-PD-L1) treatment. Source of these receptors: a man between 65 and 85 years old with urothelial cancer. Both conserved end residues are part of each CDR3. Each record gives: V gene, J gene, clone size, D gene, CDR3 protein, CDR3 DNA. A D gene is named only where the DNA matches it firmly. Where a row states a size, it is once, few, many or the class of an expanded clone; other rows omit it.

TRBV18	TRBJ2-1	-	TRBD2	CASSPTSGWGTDNEQFF	TGTGCCAGCTCACCGACTAGCGGGTGGGGGACGGACAATGAGCAGTTCTTC
TRBV28	TRBJ2-7	-	-	CASSLRSYGQYF	TGTGCCAGCAGTTTACGTAGTTACGGGCAGTACTTC
TRBV28	TRBJ2-1	-	TRBD2	CASSRSGSGLNEQFF	TGTGCCAGCAGCCGTAGCGGGAGCGGACTCAATGAGCAGTTCTTC
TRBV29-1	TRBJ2-6	-	-	CSFSSGANVLTF	TGCAGCTTTTCCTCCGGGGCCAACGTCCTGACTTTC
TRBV5-1	TRBJ1-2	-	TRBD1	CASSPGTGDYGYTF	TGCGCCAGCAGCCCTGGGACAGGCGACTATGGCTACACCTTC
TRBV4-1	TRBJ2-7	-	-	CASSHDLADSYEQYF	TGCGCCAGCAGTCATGACCTAGCTGACTCCTACGAGCAGTACTTC
TRBV12-5	TRBJ2-2	-	TRBD1	CASGARQGAGSGELFF	TGTGCTAGTGGGGCTAGACAGGGGGCTGGTTCCGGGGAGCTGTTTTTT
TRBV6-5	TRBJ2-1	once	-	CPLRIPGSSNEQFF	TGTCCCTTAAGAATCCCCGGGAGTTCCAATGAGCAGTTCTTC
TRBV5-1	TRBJ2-7	-	TRBD2	CASSPGRGLVFYEQYF	TGCGCCAGCAGCCCGGGGAGGGGACTAGTCTTCTACGAGCAGTACTTC
TRBV19	TRBJ2-6	few	-	CASSTPGRDISGANVLTF	TGTGCCAGTAGTACCCCGGGACGGGACATCTCTGGGGCCAACGTCCTGACTTTC
TRBV5-8	TRBJ2-1	few	TRBD2	CASSFSGRAYNEQFF	TGTGCCAGCAGCTTTAGCGGGAGGGCCTACAATGAGCAGTTCTTC
TRBV19	TRBJ2-1	-	TRBD2	CANTGTSHEQFF	TGTGCCAACACGGGGACTAGTCATGAGCAGTTCTTC
TRBV7-7	TRBJ2-7	-	-	CASSLRGLPPEQYF	TGTGCTAGCAGCTTAAGGGGACTCCCACCGGAGCAGTACTTC
TRBV6-4	TRBJ1-1	-	-	CASGSKTGTNTEAFF	TGTGCCAGCGGTTCAAAGACAGGTACGAACACTGAAGCTTTCTTT
TRBV5-8	TRBJ2-7	once	-	CASSLALGARYEQYF	TGTGCCAGCAGCTTGGCGTTAGGGGCAAGGTACGAGCAGTACTTC
TRBV14	TRBJ1-4	-	-	CASSQGGPGAPWGGEKLFF	TGTGCCAGCAGCCAAGGCGGCCCAGGGGCCCCCTGGGGGGGGGAAAAACTGTTTTTT
TRBV15	TRBJ1-4	-	TRBD1	CATSPDRVREKLFF	TGTGCCACCAGCCCCGACAGGGTTCGGGAAAAACTGTTTTTT
TRBV4-1	TRBJ2-7	once	TRBD2	CASSQDSLAGSIEQYF	TGCGCCAGCAGCCAAGACTCACTAGCGGGTTCGATCGAGCAGTACTTC
TRBV5-8	TRBJ1-3	once	-	CASSYRAQHSGNTIYF	TGTGCCAGCAGCTACAGGGCCCAACACTCTGGAAACACCATATATTTT
TRBV10-3	TRBJ1-2	-	TRBD1	CAISESEQGASGYTF	TGTGCCATCAGTGAATCGGAACAGGGGGCGAGTGGCTACACCTTC
TRBV19	TRBJ1-2	-	-	CASSDAGLGYTF	TGTGCCAGTAGCGACGCGGGGCTAGGCTACACCTTC
TRBV18	TRBJ2-1	-	-	CASSPPGRGSGNEQFF	TGTGCCAGCTCACCACCGGGGCGGGGTAGCGGCAATGAGCAGTTCTTC
TRBV6-1	TRBJ2-1	-	-	CASSESTGSYNEQFF	TGTGCCAGCAGTGAATCCACAGGGAGCTACAATGAGCAGTTCTTC
TRBV29-1	TRBJ1-4	-	TRBD1	CSASGTEGEKLFF	TGCAGCGCCTCCGGGACAGAGGGGGAAAAACTGTTTTTT
TRBV5-6	TRBJ2-5	-	TRBD2	CASSLLLAGGPGGETQYF	TGTGCCAGCAGCTTGTTACTAGCGGGAGGGCCAGGGGGAGAGACCCAGTACTTC
TRBV4-1	TRBJ2-7	-	TRBD2	CASSQAGGIYEQYF	TGCGCCAGCAGCCAAGCCGGGGGGATCTACGAGCAGTACTTC
TRBV19	TRBJ2-1	-	TRBD2	CASSPGGSGSYNEQFF	TGTGCCAGTAGTCCCGGGGGGAGCGGGTCCTACAATGAGCAGTTCTTC
TRBV2	TRBJ1-3	-	-	CASSGVGNTIYF	TGTGCCAGCAGTGGAGTGGGAAACACCATATATTTT
TRBV7-8	TRBJ2-6	-	-	CASSLGADYISGANVLTF	TGTGCCAGCAGCTTGGGGGCGGATTATATCTCTGGGGCCAACGTCCTGACTTTC
TRBV7-9	TRBJ2-3	-	-	CASSLTGWGTDTQYF	TGTGCCAGCAGCTTGACAGGATGGGGCACAGATACGCAGTATTTT
TRBV13	TRBJ1-2	-	TRBD1	CASRWSTGGDNYGYTF	TGTGCCAGCAGATGGTCGACAGGGGGGGATAACTATGGCTACACCTTC
TRBV7-9	TRBJ1-1	-	-	CASSLAGGNTEAFF	TGTGCCAGCAGCTTAGCGGGGGGGAACACTGAAGCTTTCTTT
TRBV5-1	TRBJ2-5	-	TRBD1	CASSLTAGTGTQETQYF	TGCGCCAGCAGCCTTACAGCCGGGACAGGGACCCAAGAGACCCAGTACTTC
TRBV7-6	TRBJ2-3	-	-	CASSLAGTSTDTQYF	TGTGCCAGCAGCTTAGCGGGGACTAGCACAGATACGCAGTATTTT
TRBV4-2	TRBJ2-7	-	TRBD2	CASSPGLAGGNEQYF	TGTGCCAGCAGCCCGGGACTAGCTGGGGGGAACGAGCAGTACTTC
TRBV28	TRBJ1-2	-	-	CASSFVGGRNYGYTF	TGTGCCAGCAGTTTCGTTGGGGGCCGTAACTATGGCTACACCTTC
TRBV4-1	TRBJ2-1	-	TRBD2	CASSQRLAGDEQFF	TGCGCCAGCAGCCAGAGACTAGCGGGAGATGAGCAGTTCTTC
TRBV2	TRBJ1-1	few	-	CASSGGPSRTVTEAFF	TGTGCCAGCAGTGGAGGGCCTTCCCGGACAGTCACTGAAGCTTTCTTT
TRBV5-1	TRBJ2-6	-	TRBD1	CASSLGTVAGANVLTF	TGCGCCAGCAGCCTAGGGACAGTTGCTGGGGCCAACGTCCTGACTTTC
TRBV7-8	TRBJ1-1	-	-	CASSSEGGLGTEAFF	TGTGCCAGCAGCTCCGAGGGGGGGCTTGGCACTGAAGCTTTCTTT